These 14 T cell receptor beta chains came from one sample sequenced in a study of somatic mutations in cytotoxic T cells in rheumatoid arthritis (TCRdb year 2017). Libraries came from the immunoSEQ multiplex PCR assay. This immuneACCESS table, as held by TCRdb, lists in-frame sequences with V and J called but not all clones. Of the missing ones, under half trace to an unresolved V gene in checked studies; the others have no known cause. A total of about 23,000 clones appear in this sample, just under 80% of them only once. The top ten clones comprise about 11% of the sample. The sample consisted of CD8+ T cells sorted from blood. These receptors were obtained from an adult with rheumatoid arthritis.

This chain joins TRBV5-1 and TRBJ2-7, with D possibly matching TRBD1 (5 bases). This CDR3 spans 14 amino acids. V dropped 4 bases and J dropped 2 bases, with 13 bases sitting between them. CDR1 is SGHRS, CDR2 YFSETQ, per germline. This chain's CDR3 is CASSRDSYTYEQYF. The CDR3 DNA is TGCGCCAGCAGCCGCGACAGCTATACCTACGAGCAGTACTTC.

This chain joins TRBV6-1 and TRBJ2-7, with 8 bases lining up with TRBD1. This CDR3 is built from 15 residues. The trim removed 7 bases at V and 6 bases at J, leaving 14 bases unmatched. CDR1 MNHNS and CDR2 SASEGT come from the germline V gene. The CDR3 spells CASTSDPGQGGEQYF. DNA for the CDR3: TGTGCCAGCACCTCAGATCCCGGACAGGGCGGCGAGCAGTACTTC.

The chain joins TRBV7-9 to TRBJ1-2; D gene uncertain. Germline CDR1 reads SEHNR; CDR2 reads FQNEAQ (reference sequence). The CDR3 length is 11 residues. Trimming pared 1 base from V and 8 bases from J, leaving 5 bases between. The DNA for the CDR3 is TGTGCCAGCAGCTTAGATCACGGCTACACCTTC. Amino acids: CASSLDHGYTF.

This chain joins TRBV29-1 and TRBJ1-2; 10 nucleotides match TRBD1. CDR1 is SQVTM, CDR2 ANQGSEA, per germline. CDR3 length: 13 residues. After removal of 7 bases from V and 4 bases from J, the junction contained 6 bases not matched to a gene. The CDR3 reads CSGWTGGLYGYTF. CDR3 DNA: TGCAGCGGATGGACAGGGGGACTCTATGGCTACACCTTC.

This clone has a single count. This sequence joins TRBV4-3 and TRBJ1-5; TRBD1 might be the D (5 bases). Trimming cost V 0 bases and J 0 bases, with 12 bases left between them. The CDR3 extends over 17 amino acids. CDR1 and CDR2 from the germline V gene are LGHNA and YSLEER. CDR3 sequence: CASSQDRAGGSNQPQHF. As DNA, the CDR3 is TGCGCCAGCAGCCAAGATAGGGCGGGGGGTAGCAATCAGCCCCAGCATTTT.

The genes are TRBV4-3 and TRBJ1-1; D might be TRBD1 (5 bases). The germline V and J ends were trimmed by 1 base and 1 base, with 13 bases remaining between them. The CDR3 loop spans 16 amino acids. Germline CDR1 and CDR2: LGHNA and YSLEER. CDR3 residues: CASSQGLGGENTEAFF. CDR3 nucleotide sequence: TGCGCCAGCAGCCAAGGTTTAGGAGGGGAGAACACTGAAGCTTTCTTT.

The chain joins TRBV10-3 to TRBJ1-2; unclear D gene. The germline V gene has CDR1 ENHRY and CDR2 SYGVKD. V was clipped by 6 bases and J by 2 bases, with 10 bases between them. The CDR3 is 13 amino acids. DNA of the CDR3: TGTGCCATCAGCCAGCCCTTGAACTATGGCTACACCTTC. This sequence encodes CAISQPLNYGYTF.

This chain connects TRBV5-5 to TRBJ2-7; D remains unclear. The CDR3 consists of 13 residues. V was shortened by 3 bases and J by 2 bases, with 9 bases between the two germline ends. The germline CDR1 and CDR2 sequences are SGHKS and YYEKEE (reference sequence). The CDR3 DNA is TGTGCCAGCAGCTCGTACCCCGCCTACGAGCAGTACTTC. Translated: CASSSYPAYEQYF.

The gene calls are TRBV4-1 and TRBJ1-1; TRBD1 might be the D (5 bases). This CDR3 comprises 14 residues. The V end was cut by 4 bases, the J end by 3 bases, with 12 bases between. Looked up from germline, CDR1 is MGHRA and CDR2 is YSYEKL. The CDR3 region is CASSRVGTDTEAFF. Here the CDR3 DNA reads TGCGCCAGCAGCCGGGTGGGGACGGACACTGAAGCTTTCTTT.

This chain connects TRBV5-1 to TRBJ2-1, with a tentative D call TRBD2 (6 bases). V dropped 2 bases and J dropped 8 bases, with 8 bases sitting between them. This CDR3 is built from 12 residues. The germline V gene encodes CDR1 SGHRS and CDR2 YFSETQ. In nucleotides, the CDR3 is TGCGCCAGCAGCTTTGGCGGGGATGAGCAGTTCTTC. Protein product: CASSFGGDEQFF.

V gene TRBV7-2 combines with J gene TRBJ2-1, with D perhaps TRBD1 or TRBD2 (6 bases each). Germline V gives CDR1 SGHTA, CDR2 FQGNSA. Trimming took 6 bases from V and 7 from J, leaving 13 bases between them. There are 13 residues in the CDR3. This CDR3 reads CASRYEGGNEQFF. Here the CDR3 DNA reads TGTGCCAGCAGATATGAAGGGGGGAATGAGCAGTTCTTC.

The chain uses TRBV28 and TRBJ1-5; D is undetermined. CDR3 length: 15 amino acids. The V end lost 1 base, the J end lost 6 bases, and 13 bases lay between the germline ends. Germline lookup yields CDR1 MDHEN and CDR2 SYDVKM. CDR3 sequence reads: CASSLYKGGSQPQHF. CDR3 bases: TGTGCCAGCAGTTTATATAAGGGTGGGAGTCAGCCCCAGCATTTT.

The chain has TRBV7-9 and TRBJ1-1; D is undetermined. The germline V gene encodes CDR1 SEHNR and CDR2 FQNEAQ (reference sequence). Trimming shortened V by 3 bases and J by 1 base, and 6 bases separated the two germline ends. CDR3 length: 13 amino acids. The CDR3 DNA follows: TGTGCCAGCAGCTTCGGGGAGAACACTGAAGCTTTCTTT. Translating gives CASSFGENTEAFF.

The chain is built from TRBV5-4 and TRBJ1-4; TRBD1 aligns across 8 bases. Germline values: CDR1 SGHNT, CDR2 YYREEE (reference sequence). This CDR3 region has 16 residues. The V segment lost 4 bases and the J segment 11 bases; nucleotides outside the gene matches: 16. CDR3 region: CASSPYRGFGPEKLFF. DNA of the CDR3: TGTGCCAGCAGCCCATACAGGGGGTTCGGGCCAGAGAAACTGTTTTTT.